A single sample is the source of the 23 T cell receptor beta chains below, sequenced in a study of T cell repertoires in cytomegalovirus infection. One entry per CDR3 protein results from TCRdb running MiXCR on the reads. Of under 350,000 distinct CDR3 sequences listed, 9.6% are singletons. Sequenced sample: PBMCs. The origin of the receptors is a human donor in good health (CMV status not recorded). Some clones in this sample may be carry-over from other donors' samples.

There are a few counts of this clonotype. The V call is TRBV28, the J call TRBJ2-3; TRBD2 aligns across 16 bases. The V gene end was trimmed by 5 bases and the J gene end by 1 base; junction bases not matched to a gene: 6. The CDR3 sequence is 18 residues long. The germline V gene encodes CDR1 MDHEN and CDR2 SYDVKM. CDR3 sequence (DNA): TGTGCCAGCAGTCCGGGACTAGCGGGGGGGCCGGGCACAGATACGCAGTATTTT. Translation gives CASSPGLAGGPGTDTQYF.

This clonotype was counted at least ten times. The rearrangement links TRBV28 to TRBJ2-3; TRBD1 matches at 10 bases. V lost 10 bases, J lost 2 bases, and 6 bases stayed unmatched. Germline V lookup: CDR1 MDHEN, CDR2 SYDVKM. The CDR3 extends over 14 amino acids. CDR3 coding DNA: TGTGCCACCCGCGGACAGGGGGACACAGATACGCAGTATTTT. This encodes CATRGQGDTDTQYF.

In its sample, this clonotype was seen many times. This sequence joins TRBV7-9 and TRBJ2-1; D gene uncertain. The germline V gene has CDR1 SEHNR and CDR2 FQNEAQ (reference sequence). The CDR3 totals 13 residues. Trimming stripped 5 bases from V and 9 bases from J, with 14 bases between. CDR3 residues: CASSPPPHSEQFF. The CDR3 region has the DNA TGTGCCAGCAGCCCCCCTCCCCACAGTGAGCAGTTCTTC. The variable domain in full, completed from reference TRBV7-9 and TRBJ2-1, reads DTGVSQNPRHKITKRGQNVTFRCDPISEHNRLYWYRQTLGQGPEFLTYFQNEAQLEKSRLLSDRFSAERPKGSFSTLEIQRTEQGDSAMYLCASSPPPHSEQFFGPGTRLTVL.

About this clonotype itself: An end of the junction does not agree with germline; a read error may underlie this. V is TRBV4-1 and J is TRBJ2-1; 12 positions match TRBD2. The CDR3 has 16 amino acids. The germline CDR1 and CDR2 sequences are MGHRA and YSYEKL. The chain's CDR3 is CASSQRLAGASNKQFF. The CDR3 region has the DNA TGCGCCAGCAGCCAACGACTAGCGGGGGCGAGCAATAAGCAGTTCTTC.

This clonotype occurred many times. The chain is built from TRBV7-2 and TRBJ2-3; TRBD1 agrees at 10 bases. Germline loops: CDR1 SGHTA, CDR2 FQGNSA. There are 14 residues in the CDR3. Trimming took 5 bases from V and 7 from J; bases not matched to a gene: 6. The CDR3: CASSRRQGANTQYF. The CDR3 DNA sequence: TGTGCCAGCAGCCGTCGACAGGGGGCCAATACGCAGTATTTT.

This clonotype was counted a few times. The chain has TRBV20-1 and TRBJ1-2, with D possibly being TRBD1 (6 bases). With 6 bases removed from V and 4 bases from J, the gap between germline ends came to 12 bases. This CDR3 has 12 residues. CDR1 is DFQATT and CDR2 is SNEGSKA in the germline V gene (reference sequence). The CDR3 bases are TGCAGTGCCCTACAGGGAATCTATGGCTACACCTTC. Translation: CSALQGIYGYTF.

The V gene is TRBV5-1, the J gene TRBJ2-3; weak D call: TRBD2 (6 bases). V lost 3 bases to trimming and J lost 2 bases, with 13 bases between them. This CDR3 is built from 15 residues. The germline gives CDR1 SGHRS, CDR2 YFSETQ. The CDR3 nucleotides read TGCGCCAGCAGCTGGGGGGACCGAGACACAGATACGCAGTATTTT. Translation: CASSWGDRDTDTQYF.

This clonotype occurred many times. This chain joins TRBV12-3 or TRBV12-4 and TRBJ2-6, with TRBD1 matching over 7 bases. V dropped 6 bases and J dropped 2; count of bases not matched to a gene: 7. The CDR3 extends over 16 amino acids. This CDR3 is CASRTAGTAGANVLTF. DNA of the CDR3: TGTGCCAGCAGAACGGCCGGGACAGCTGGGGCCAACGTCCTGACTTTC.

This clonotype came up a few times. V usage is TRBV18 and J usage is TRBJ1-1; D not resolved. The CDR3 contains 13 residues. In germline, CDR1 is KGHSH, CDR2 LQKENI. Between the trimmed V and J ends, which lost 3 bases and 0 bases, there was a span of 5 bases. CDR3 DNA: TGTGCCAGCTCACCTAACTTGAACACTGAAGCTTTCTTT. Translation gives CASSPNLNTEAFF.

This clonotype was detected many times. CDR3 nucleotides: TGTGCCAGTAGTATAGATGCAGGGGCCAACACCGGGGAGCTGTTTTTT. Its translation is CASSIDAGANTGELFF. The gene calls are TRBV19 and TRBJ2-2; possibly TRBD1 for D (6 bases). V was cut by 0 bases and J by 2 bases, with 10 bases left in between. CDR3 length equals 16 residues. From germline, CDR1 is LNHDA and CDR2 SQIVND (reference sequence).

CDR3 bases: TGTGCCAGCACCGAAGGGACTAGCGGGCGGGATGAGCAGTTCTTC. Its protein is CASTEGTSGRDEQFF. V is TRBV5-4 and J is TRBJ2-1; 12 bases line up with TRBD2. Unmatched junction bases numbered 9, after V lost 6 bases and J lost 8 bases. The germline V gene encodes CDR1 SGHNT and CDR2 YYREEE (reference sequence). This CDR3 has 15 residues.

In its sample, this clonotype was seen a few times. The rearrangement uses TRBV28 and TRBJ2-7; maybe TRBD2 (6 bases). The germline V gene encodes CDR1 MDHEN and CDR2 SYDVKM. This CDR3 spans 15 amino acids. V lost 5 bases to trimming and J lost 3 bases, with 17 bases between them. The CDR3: CASSRFGRLGYEQYV. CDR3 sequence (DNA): TGTGCCAGCAGTCGGTTCGGGAGACTAGGCTACGAGCAGTACGTC.

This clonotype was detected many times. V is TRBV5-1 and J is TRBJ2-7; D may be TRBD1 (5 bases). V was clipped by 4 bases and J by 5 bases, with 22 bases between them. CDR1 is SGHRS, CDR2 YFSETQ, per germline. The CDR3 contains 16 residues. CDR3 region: CASSPPEVQGNHEQYF. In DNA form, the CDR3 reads TGCGCCAGCAGCCCCCCCGAGGTGCAGGGAAACCACGAGCAGTACTTC.

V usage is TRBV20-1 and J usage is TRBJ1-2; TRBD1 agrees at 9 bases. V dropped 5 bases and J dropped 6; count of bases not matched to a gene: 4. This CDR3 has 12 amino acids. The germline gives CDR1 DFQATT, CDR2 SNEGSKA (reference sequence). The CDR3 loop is CSALQGADGYTF. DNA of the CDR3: TGCAGTGCTTTACAGGGGGCAGATGGCTACACCTTC.

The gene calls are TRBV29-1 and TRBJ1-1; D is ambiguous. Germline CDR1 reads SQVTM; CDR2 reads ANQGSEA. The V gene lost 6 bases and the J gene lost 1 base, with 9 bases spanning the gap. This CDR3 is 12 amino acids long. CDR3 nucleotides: TGCAGCGTAGTCGCAGAGAACACTGAAGCTTTCTTT. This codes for CSVVAENTEAFF.

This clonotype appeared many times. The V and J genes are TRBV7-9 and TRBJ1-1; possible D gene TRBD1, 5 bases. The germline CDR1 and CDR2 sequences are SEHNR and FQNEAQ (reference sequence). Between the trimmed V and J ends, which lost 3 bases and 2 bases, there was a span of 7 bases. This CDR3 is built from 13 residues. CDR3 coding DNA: TGTGCCAGCAGCTTTGGGACCAACACTGAAGCTTTCTTT. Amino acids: CASSFGTNTEAFF. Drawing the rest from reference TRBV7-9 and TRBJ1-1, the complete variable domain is DTGVSQNPRHKITKRGQNVTFRCDPISEHNRLYWYRQTLGQGPEFLTYFQNEAQLEKSRLLSDRFSAERPKGSFSTLEIQRTEQGDSAMYLCASSFGTNTEAFFGQGTRLTVV.

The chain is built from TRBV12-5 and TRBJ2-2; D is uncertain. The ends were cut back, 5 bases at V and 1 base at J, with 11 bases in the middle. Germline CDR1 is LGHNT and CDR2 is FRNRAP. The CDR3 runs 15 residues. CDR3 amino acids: CASGPPEGNTGELFF. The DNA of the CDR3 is TGTGCTAGTGGTCCCCCAGAAGGGAACACCGGGGAGCTGTTTTTT. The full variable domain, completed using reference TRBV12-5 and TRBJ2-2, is DARVTQTPRHKVTEMGQEVTMRCQPILGHNTVFWYRQTMMQGLELLAYFRNRAPLDDSGMPKDRFSAEMPDATLATLKIQPSEPRDSAVYFCASGPPEGNTGELFFGEGSRLTVL.

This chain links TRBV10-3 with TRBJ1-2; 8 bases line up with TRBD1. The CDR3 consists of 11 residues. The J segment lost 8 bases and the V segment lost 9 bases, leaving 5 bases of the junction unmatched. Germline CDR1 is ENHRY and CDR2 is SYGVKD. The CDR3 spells CAIGQGSGYTF. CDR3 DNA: TGTGCCATAGGACAGGGTTCCGGCTACACCTTC.

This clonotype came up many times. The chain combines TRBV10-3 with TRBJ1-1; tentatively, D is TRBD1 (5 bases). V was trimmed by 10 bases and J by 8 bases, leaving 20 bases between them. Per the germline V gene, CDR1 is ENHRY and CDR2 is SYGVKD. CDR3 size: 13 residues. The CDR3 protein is CATSAADTVEAFF. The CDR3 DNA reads TGTGCCACCTCTGCTGCGGACACCGTCGAAGCTTTCTTT.

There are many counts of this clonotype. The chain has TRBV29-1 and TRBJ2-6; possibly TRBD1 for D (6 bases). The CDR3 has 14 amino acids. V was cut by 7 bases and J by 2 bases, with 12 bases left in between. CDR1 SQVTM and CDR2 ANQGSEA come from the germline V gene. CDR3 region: CSASDRTGANVLTF. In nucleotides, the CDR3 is TGCAGCGCATCCGACAGGACTGGGGCCAACGTCCTGACTTTC.

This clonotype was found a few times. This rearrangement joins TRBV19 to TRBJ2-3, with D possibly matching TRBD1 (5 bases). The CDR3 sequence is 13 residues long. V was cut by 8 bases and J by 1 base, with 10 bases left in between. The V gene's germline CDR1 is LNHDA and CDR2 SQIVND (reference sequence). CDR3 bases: TGTGCCAGTTTGACAGACGGCACAGATACGCAGTATTTT. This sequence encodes CASLTDGTDTQYF.

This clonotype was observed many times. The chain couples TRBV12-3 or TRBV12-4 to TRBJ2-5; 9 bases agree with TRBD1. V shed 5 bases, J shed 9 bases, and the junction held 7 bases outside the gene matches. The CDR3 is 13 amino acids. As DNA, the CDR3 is TGTGCCAGCAGTCCGTTACAGGGGGCGGCCCAGTACTTC. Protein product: CASSPLQGAAQYF.

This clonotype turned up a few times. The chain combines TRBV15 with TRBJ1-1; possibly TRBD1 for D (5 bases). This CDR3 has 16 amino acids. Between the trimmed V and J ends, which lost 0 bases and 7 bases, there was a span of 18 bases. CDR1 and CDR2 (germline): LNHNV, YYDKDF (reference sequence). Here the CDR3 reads CATSRDPLGQGIEAFF. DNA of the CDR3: TGTGCCACCAGCAGAGACCCTTTGGGGCAGGGTATTGAAGCTTTCTTT.